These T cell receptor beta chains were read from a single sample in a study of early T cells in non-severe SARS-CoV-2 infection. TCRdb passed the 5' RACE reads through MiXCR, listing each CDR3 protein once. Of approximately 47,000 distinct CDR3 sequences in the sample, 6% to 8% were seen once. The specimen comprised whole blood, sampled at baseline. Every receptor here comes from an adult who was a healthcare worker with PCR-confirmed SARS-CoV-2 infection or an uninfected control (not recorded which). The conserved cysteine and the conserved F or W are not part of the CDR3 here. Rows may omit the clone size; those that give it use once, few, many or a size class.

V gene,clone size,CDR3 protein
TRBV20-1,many,SATRGAEQF
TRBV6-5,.,ASHTSGNTGELF
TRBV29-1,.,SVADTRGYEQY
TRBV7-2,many,ASSLDSTGSNQPQH
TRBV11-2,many,ASSLEGAGEAF
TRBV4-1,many,ASSQDLARQF
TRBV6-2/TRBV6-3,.,ASSYGARDLSYEQY
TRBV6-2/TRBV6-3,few,ASILSSGANVLT
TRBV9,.,ASSGGDYEQY
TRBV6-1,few,ASNPSRSYNEQF
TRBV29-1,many,SVSLSYNEQF
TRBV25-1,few,ASSEGLAGAYEQF
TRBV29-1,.,SVALGQGRGYT
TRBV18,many,ASSRATSDLSYNEQF
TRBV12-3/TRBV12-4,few,ASSTGTHNTGELF
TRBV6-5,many,ASSTNLGDTQY
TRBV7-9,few,ASSIGQGTDEQY
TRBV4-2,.,ASSQEGRNTEAF
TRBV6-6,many,ASTGLAVFYEQY
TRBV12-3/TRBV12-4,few,ASSLTSGSVHEQF
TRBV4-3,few,ASSLTPGTGADEQF
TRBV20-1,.,SADRTSGRDTQY
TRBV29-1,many,SVRDTRTTEAF
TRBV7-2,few,ASSSSGGGRHNSPLH
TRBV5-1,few,ASSLQGPFSTDTQY
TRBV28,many,ASNPPGGENIQY
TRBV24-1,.,ATSDFWGHTVYQETQY
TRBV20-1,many,SADGLTSGRILGEQF
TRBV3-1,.,ASSQPNRADTQY
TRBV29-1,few,SARTAGSNTGELF
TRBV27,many,ASRPTGRETQY
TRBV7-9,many,ASSLVQISTDTQY
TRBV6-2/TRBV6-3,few,ASKSGANVLT
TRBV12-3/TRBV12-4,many,ASSSRTSGRAAGEQY
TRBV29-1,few,SGGSVGSYNEQF
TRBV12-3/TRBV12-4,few,ASSYGTGTYEQY
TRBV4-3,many,ASSQDIAGGLLSDTQY
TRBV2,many,ASRDRIGVDYT
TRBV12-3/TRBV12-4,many,ASSPGSGRAIEQF
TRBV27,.,ASSRAVPSNEQF
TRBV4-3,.,ASSPRASGSSSEQY
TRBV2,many,ASSEVREGTGELF
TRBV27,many,ASSSFSSGGGNEQF
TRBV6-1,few,ASSELGGESGANVLT
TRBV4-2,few,ASSRWVQETQY
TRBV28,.,ASSTPRREVWNGNEQF